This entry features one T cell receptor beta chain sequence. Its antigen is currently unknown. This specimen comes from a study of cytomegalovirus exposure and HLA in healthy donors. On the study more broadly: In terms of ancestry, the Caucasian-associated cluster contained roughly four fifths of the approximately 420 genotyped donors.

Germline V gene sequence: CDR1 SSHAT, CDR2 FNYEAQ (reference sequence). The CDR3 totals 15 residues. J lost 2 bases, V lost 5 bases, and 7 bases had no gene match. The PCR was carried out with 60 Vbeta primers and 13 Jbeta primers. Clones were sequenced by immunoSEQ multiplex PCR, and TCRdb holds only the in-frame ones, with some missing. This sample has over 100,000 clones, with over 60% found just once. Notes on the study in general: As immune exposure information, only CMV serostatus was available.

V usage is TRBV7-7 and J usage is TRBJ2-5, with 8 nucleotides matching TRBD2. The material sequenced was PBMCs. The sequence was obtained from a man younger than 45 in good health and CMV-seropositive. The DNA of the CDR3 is TGTGCCAGCAGCCCCCTCGGGGGGGTTCAAGAGACCCAGTACTTC. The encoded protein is CASSPLGGVQETQYF. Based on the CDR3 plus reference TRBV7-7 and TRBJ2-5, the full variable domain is GAGVSQSPRYKVTKRGQDVTLRCDPISSHATLYWYQQALGQGPEFLTYFNYEAQPDKSGLPSDRFSAERPEGSISTLTIQRTEQRDSAMYRCASSPLGGVQETQYFGPGTRLLVL.